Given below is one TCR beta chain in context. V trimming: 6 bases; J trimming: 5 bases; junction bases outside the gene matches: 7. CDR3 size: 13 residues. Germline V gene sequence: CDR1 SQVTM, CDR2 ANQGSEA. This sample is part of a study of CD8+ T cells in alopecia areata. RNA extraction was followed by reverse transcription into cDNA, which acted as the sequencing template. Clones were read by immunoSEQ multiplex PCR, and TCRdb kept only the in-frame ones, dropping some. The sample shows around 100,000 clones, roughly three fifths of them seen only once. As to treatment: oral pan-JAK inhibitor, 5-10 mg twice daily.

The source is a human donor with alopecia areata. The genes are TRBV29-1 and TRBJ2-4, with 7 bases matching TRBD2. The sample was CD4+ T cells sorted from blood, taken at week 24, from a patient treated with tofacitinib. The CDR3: CSVGGTGENIQYF. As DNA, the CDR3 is TGCAGCGTGGGGGGGACGGGGGAAAACATTCAGTACTTC.